A selection of T cell receptor beta chains follows, all from one sample in a study of early T cells in non-severe SARS-CoV-2 infection. TCRdb passed the 5' RACE reads through MiXCR, listing each CDR3 protein once. Counted here are approximately 97,000 distinct CDR3 sequences, around 13% occurring once; the ten biggest clones make up approximately 6%. Input material: whole blood. The receptors were gathered from an adult who was a healthcare worker with PCR-confirmed SARS-CoV-2 infection or an uninfected control (not recorded which). Both conserved end residues are part of each CDR3. Fields, in order: clone size, D gene, J gene, V gene, CDR3 protein, CDR3 DNA. D genes are given only for firm matches. For some rows the clone size is stated as once, few or many, or as a class when expanded; others skip it.

>.|.|TRBJ2-1|TRBV7-8
CASSFWRSSYNEQFF
TGTGCCAGCAGCTTCTGGAGGAGCTCCTACAATGAGCAGTTCTTC
>.|TRBD2|TRBJ2-7|TRBV7-8
CASSLTSGRGEQYF
TGTGCCAGCAGCTTGACTAGCGGGAGGGGCGAGCAGTACTTC
>many|TRBD1|TRBJ2-1|TRBV20-1
CSARDVGTGSYNEQFF
TGCAGTGCTAGAGATGTAGGGACAGGGTCCTACAATGAGCAGTTCTTC
>many|TRBD1|TRBJ2-1|TRBV6-4
CASSDSAGGNEQFF
TGTGCCAGCAGTGACTCAGCAGGGGGCAATGAGCAGTTCTTC
>many|.|TRBJ1-2|TRBV9
CASSVTDTNYGYTF
TGTGCCAGCAGCGTGACAGACACTAACTATGGCTACACCTTC
>many|TRBD1|TRBJ1-2|TRBV20-1
CSARSSTNRGEDYGYTF
TGCAGTGCTAGATCTTCCACTAACAGGGGGGAGGACTATGGCTACACCTTC
>few|.|TRBJ2-2|TRBV11-2
CASSLPAGTFTGELFF
TGTGCCAGCAGCTTACCTGCCGGGACCTTCACCGGGGAGCTGTTTTTT
>.|TRBD2|TRBJ2-5|TRBV12-3/TRBV12-4
CASSTGLAGVETQYF
TGTGCCAGCAGCACCGGACTAGCGGGAGTCGAGACCCAGTACTTC
>.|TRBD2|TRBJ2-7|TRBV12-3/TRBV12-4
CASTGTTSSYEQYF
TGTGCCAGCACCGGGACTACGAGCTCCTACGAGCAGTACTTC
>few|.|TRBJ2-2|TRBV30
CAWSVTGTGELFF
TGTGCCTGGAGTGTCACTGGGACCGGGGAGCTGTTTTTT
>.|.|TRBJ1-1|TRBV29-1
CSAQNTEAFF
TGCAGCGCCCAGAACACTGAAGCTTTCTTT
>few|TRBD1|TRBJ2-3|TRBV18
CASSPGQGASDTQYF
TGTGCCAGCTCACCTGGACAGGGGGCATCGGATACGCAGTATTTT
>few|.|TRBJ2-3|TRBV5-1
CASTDSATDTQYF
TGCGCCAGCACCGACAGTGCCACAGATACGCAGTATTTT
>few|TRBD2|TRBJ2-1|TRBV7-8
CASSLGAGGYEQFF
TGTGCCAGCAGCTTAGGGGCGGGAGGGTATGAGCAGTTCTTC
>many|.|TRBJ2-7|TRBV28
CASSSSYEQYF
TGTGCCAGCAGCTCCTCCTACGAGCAGTACTTC
>.|.|TRBJ1-6|TRBV7-2
CASSWDRNSPLHF
TGTGCCAGCAGCTGGGACCGTAATTCACCCCTCCACTTT
>.|TRBD2|TRBJ2-5|TRBV27
CASSSIAGNLETQYF
TGTGCCAGCAGTTCGATAGCGGGAAATTTAGAGACCCAGTACTTC
>few|.|TRBJ2-7|TRBV20-1
CSAGLNYEQYF
TGCAGTGCCGGACTGAACTACGAGCAGTACTTC
>many|TRBD1|TRBJ1-2|TRBV11-1
CASSSRGHGYTF
TGTGCCAGCAGCTCCAGGGGGCATGGCTACACCTTC
>many|TRBD1|TRBJ1-1|TRBV7-6
CASSFRDRGDTEAFF
TGTGCCAGCAGCTTCCGGGACAGGGGTGACACTGAAGCTTTCTTT
>.|.|TRBJ2-1|TRBV18
CASSPQDLNNEQFF
TGTGCCAGCTCACCACAGGATCTTAACAATGAGCAGTTCTTC
>.|TRBD2|TRBJ2-1|TRBV4-3
CASSQGGTSGTNEQFF
TGCGCCAGCAGCCAGGGAGGGACTAGCGGGACCAATGAGCAGTTCTTC
>many|TRBD2|TRBJ2-5|TRBV12-3/TRBV12-4
CASSPSPASGGQETQYF
TGTGCCAGCAGTCCGAGTCCCGCCAGCGGGGGACAAGAGACCCAGTACTTC
>many|TRBD2|TRBJ2-5|TRBV5-4
CASSLGTSGHQETQYF
TGTGCCAGCAGCTTGGGGACTAGCGGACATCAAGAGACCCAGTACTTC
>few|.|TRBJ1-2|TRBV19
CASSYSVTANYGYTF
TGTGCCAGTAGTTACTCAGTGACGGCAAATTATGGCTACACCTTC
>few|TRBD2|TRBJ2-1|TRBV2
CASRLAGDLYNEQFF
TGTGCCAGCAGGTTAGCGGGAGACCTCTACAATGAGCAGTTCTTC
>.|.|TRBJ2-1|TRBV6-2/TRBV6-3
CASRRVGEQFF
TGTGCCAGCCGGAGGGTAGGTGAGCAGTTCTTC
>.|.|TRBJ1-1|TRBV20-1
CSARDPKGMNTEAFF
TGCAGTGCTAGAGATCCGAAGGGGATGAACACTGAAGCTTTCTTT
>.|.|TRBJ1-5|TRBV27
CASSYSKDQPQHF
TGTGCCAGCAGTTACTCGAAAGATCAGCCCCAGCATTTT
>.|.|TRBJ2-7|TRBV28
CASSLLREVNYEQYF
TGTGCCAGCAGTTTATTAAGGGAGGTGAATTACGAGCAGTACTTC
>many|.|TRBJ2-3|TRBV9
CASSVAGLYADTQYF
TGTGCCAGCAGCGTAGCGGGACTGTATGCAGATACGCAGTATTTT
>.|TRBD2|TRBJ2-1|TRBV12-3/TRBV12-4
CASSPSGRAIREQFF
TGTGCCAGCAGTCCCAGCGGGAGGGCCATCAGGGAGCAGTTCTTC